This T cell receptor beta chain was recorded in a study of CD8+ T cells in alopecia areata. The germline V and J ends were trimmed by 7 bases and 8 bases, with 17 bases remaining between them. The germline CDR1 and CDR2 sequences are SQVTM and ANQGSEA. The CDR3 sequence is 12 residues long. Whole-study results and caveats: Alopecia totalis/universalis scalp especially showed more expanded CD8+ clones than normal scalp.

On this clone itself: Antigen: not known.

Extracted from the samples, RNA was reverse transcribed into cDNA to serve as the sequencing template. The table came from immunoSEQ multiplex PCR; TCRdb's copy has only in-frame clones and leaves some out. The sample lists some 180,000 clones; about 53% were seen once. The treatment here: oral pan-JAK inhibitor, 5-10 mg twice daily. In alopecia areata patients, both lesional scalp punch biopsies and peripheral blood were collected. The chain employs TRBV29-1 and TRBJ1-1, with a tentative D call TRBD1 (6 bases). The sequence derives from a human donor with alopecia areata. Sample: CD8+ T cells sorted from blood, taken at week 24, from a patient treated with tofacitinib. CDR3 nucleotide sequence: TGCAGCGGTACAGGGAACCTTGGCGAAGCTTTCTTT. Its protein is CSGTGNLGEAFF.